A selection of T cell receptor beta chains follows, all from one sample in a study of spatial heterogeneity in lung cancer. TCRdb re-analysed the 5' RACE reads in MiXCR, keeping a single row per CDR3 protein. The table lists roughly 46,000 distinct CDR3 sequences, 12% of them singletons. This specimen consisted of PBMCs, obtained at surgery. These receptors were collected from a female donor with early-stage non-small cell lung cancer. Each CDR3 is given with its conserved first and last residue. The order of the fields is V gene, clone size, D gene, J gene, CDR3 protein, CDR3 DNA. D genes are given only for firm matches. Size tells how often a clone was seen (once, few, many) or the class of an expanded clone, and some rows leave it out.

>TRBV5-1|many|-|TRBJ2-2
CASSNTGELFF
TGCGCCAGCAGTAACACCGGGGAGCTGTTTTTT
>TRBV6-5|few|-|TRBJ1-1
CASSLGDTEAFF
TGTGCCAGCAGTTTGGGGGACACTGAAGCTTTCTTT
>TRBV12-5|many|-|TRBJ1-3
CASGLHSSGNTIYF
TGTGCTAGTGGTTTGCACAGCTCTGGAAACACCATATATTTT
>TRBV18|many|-|TRBJ1-5
CASSAGTHSNQPQHF
TGTGCCAGCTCAGCGGGGACACACAGCAATCAGCCCCAGCATTTT
>TRBV25-1|-|-|TRBJ1-6
CASSERWGGSPLHF
TGTGCCAGCAGTGAAAGATGGGGTGGGTCACCCCTCCACTTT
>TRBV15|many|-|TRBJ2-7
CATSRDLGREQYF
TGTGCCACCAGCAGAGATCTGGGTCGAGAGCAGTACTTC
>TRBV29-1|many|TRBD1|TRBJ2-7
CSVEAPEGQGVNYEQYF
TGCAGCGTTGAAGCCCCTGAGGGACAGGGGGTGAACTACGAGCAGTACTTC
>TRBV5-1|few|TRBD2|TRBJ2-1
CASSLIPSGGLYNEQFF
TGCGCCAGCAGCTTGATCCCTAGCGGGGGCCTTTACAATGAGCAGTTCTTC
>TRBV20-1|few|-|TRBJ1-5
CSAKLAGDSNQPQHF
TGCAGTGCCAAGCTTGCGGGGGATAGCAATCAGCCCCAGCATTTT
>TRBV7-6|-|-|TRBJ1-6
CASSLDSTYSPLHF
TGTGCCAGCAGCTTGGACAGTACTTATTCACCCCTCCACTTT
>TRBV3-1|-|-|TRBJ2-5
CASSQGLSQETQYF
TGTGCCAGCAGCCAAGGTCTGAGTCAAGAGACCCAGTACTTC
>TRBV5-6|-|TRBD1|TRBJ1-2
CASSSGGDRILYGYTF
TGTGCCAGCAGTTCTGGCGGGGACAGGATACTTTATGGCTACACCTTC
>TRBV7-2|few|TRBD2|TRBJ2-1
CASSAGANEQFF
TGTGCCAGCTCAGCGGGGGCGAATGAGCAGTTCTTC
>TRBV10-2|-|-|TRBJ2-7
CATSMGGGSFEQYF
TGCGCCACATCGATGGGAGGGGGAAGTTTCGAGCAGTACTTC
>TRBV7-2|few|-|TRBJ1-3
CASSLRPSGNTIYF
TGTGCCAGCAGCTTACGCCCCTCTGGAAACACCATATATTTT
>TRBV4-1|-|TRBD1|TRBJ2-1
CASSQEEGTVEFF
TGCGCCAGCAGCCAGGAAGAAGGGACAGTGGAGTTCTTC
>TRBV19|few|-|TRBJ1-1
CASSSRRGGKNTEAFF
TGTGCCAGTAGTAGCCGGCGGGGTGGGAAGAACACTGAAGCTTTCTTT
>TRBV7-8|many|-|TRBJ2-1
CASSPEGAAWPSYNEQFF
TGTGCCAGCAGCCCTGAAGGGGCTGCCTGGCCGTCCTACAATGAGCAGTTCTTC
>TRBV7-8|medium-sized|TRBD2|TRBJ2-1
CASSLGVGLADQFF
TGTGCCAGCAGCTTAGGGGTTGGGCTAGCGGATCAGTTCTTC
>TRBV7-2|few|-|TRBJ1-1
CASSRGVNTEAFF
TGTGCCAGCAGCCGAGGGGTGAACACTGAAGCTTTCTTT
>TRBV5-4|many|-|TRBJ2-2
CASSLQGANTGELFF
TGTGCCAGCAGCTTACAGGGAGCGAACACCGGGGAGCTGTTTTTT
>TRBV7-2|few|-|TRBJ1-1
CASSLKTEAFF
TGTGCCAGCAGCTTAAAAACTGAAGCTTTCTTT
>TRBV3-1|few|TRBD1|TRBJ2-3
CASSQAQGNTQYF
TGTGCCAGCAGCCAAGCACAGGGGAATACGCAGTATTTT